Following are 17 T cell receptor beta chains from one sample sequenced in a study of cytomegalovirus exposure and HLA in healthy donors. The study ran its PCR with 60 Vbeta and 13 Jbeta primers. The protocol was immunoSEQ multiplex PCR, while the TCRdb copy is restricted to in-frame clones and leaves out a portion. The sample includes 65,000 to 80,000 clones. Source material: PBMCs. These receptors all come from a young man in good health and CMV-seronegative.

V and J are TRBV7-9 and TRBJ2-2; D may be TRBD2 (5 bases). Germline lookup yields CDR1 SEHNR and CDR2 FQNEAQ (reference sequence). This CDR3 has 18 amino acids. The V end lost 1 base, the J end lost 3 bases, and 18 bases lay between the germline ends. Written as DNA, the CDR3 is TGTGCCAGCAGCTTAGACGAGGGATATGCGGTTGACACCGGGGAGCTGTTTTTT. Translating it yields CASSLDEGYAVDTGELFF.

The chain links TRBV5-4 to TRBJ2-5, with 11 positions matching TRBD2. Trimming took 4 bases from V and 5 from J; bases not matched to a gene: 7. This CDR3 comprises 15 residues. CDR1 is SGHNT, CDR2 YYREEE, per germline (reference sequence). CDR3 loop: CASSTLLAGVETQYF. The CDR3 DNA reads as TGTGCCAGCAGCACCTTACTAGCGGGGGTCGAGACCCAGTACTTC. Combining the CDR3 with reference TRBV5-4 and TRBJ2-5 gives the whole variable domain ETGVTQSPTHLIKTRGQQVTLRCSSQSGHNTVSWYQQALGQGPQFIFQYYREEENGRGNFPPRFSGLQFPNYSSELNVNALELDDSALYLCASSTLLAGVETQYFGPGTRLLVL.

The rearrangement joins TRBV19 to TRBJ1-2; 7 bases line up with TRBD1. CDR3 length equals 18 residues. Germline lookup yields CDR1 LNHDA and CDR2 SQIVND (reference sequence). V dropped 6 bases and J dropped 4; count of bases not matched to a gene: 20. CDR3 in DNA: TGTGCCAGTAGACTAAAATCCAGGGGGACAAAGGGGTTCTATGGCTACACCTTC. Translating it yields CASRLKSRGTKGFYGYTF.

This chain joins TRBV19 and TRBJ2-7, with D possibly being TRBD1 (5 bases). CDR1 and CDR2 (germline): LNHDA, SQIVND (reference sequence). CDR3 length: 14 residues. The V end was cut by 3 bases, the J end by 6 bases, with 15 bases between. In nucleotides, the CDR3 is TGTGCCAGTAGTATCTGGCAGGGAAACGGCGAGCAGTACTTC. Translating it yields CASSIWQGNGEQYF.

This chain links TRBV7-2 with TRBJ2-7, with 10 bases that match TRBD2. The V gene end was trimmed by 1 base and the J gene end by 1 base; junction bases not matched to a gene: 10. The germline V gene encodes CDR1 SGHTA and CDR2 FQGNSA. The CDR3 consists of 18 residues. The CDR3 bases are TGTGCCAGCAGCTTAGAGGGGGCTAGCGGGAGTTGGTCCTACGAGCAGTACTTC. Protein product: CASSLEGASGSWSYEQYF.

The V gene is TRBV25-1, the J gene TRBJ2-3; D is ambiguous. CDR3 length: 16 amino acids. V was shortened by 1 base and J by 1 base, with 12 bases between the two germline ends. Germline values: CDR1 MGHDK, CDR2 SYGVNS. CDR3 loop: CASSELGRGGTDTQYF. CDR3 DNA: TGTGCCAGCAGTGAATTAGGTCGAGGCGGCACAGATACGCAGTATTTT. The variable domain in full, completed from reference TRBV25-1 and TRBJ2-3, reads EADIYQTPRYLVIGTGKKITLECSQTMGHDKMYWYQQDPGMELHLIHYSYGVNSTEKGDLSSESTVSRIRTEHFPLTLESARPSHTSQYLCASSELGRGGTDTQYFGPGTRLTVL.

This chain joins TRBV5-4 and TRBJ2-1; 8 bases fit TRBD2. Unmatched junction bases numbered 4, after V lost 1 base and J lost 7 bases. This CDR3 comprises 14 residues. The germline V gene encodes CDR1 SGHNT and CDR2 YYREEE (reference sequence). The CDR3 DNA reads TGTGCCAGCAGCTTGCGGGGGGGGAATAATGAGCAGTTCTTC. Translating gives CASSLRGGNNEQFF.

In DNA, the CDR3 is TGTGCCAGCAGTCGGGACACCGGGGAGCAGTACTTC. Translation: CASSRDTGEQYF. The chain combines TRBV6-5 with TRBJ2-7; a possible D gene is TRBD1 (6 bases). The germline V gene encodes CDR1 MNHEY and CDR2 SVGAGI. The CDR3 covers 12 residues. Between the trimmed V and J ends, which lost 5 bases and 7 bases, there was a span of 12 bases.

The chain links TRBV5-1 to TRBJ2-7; 10 bases align to TRBD1. The CDR3 has 15 residues. The V gene's germline CDR1 is SGHRS and CDR2 YFSETQ. V gave up 7 bases and J gave up 7 bases; unmatched junction bases: 14. This CDR3 reads CASRLTGGPTGEQYF. CDR3 coding DNA: TGCGCCAGCCGCCTGACAGGGGGCCCCACAGGGGAGCAGTACTTC.

The gene calls are TRBV7-6 and TRBJ1-2, with 11 bases lining up with TRBD1. After removal of 5 bases from V and 6 bases from J, the junction contained 5 bases not matched to a gene. Germline V gene sequence: CDR1 SGHVS, CDR2 FNYEAQ. This CDR3 region has 14 residues. As DNA, the CDR3 is TGTGCCAGCAGCGCGAGGACAGGGGGCGATGGCTACACCTTC. Encoded protein: CASSARTGGDGYTF.

The CDR3 sequence: CASSLGPQEDDLTYEQYF. The CDR3 nucleotides are TGCGCCAGCAGCTTGGGCCCCCAGGAGGACGACCTGACCTACGAGCAGTACTTC. The V gene is TRBV5-1, the J gene TRBJ2-7, with D perhaps matching TRBD2 (5 bases). The CDR3 has 18 residues. The germline gives CDR1 SGHRS, CDR2 YFSETQ. V was trimmed by 0 bases and J by 2 bases, leaving 21 bases between them. The complete variable domain, with remaining parts taken from reference TRBV5-1 and TRBJ2-7, reads KAGVTQTPRYLIKTRGQQVTLSCSPISGHRSVSWYQQTPGQGLQFLFEYFSETQRNKGNFPGRFSGRQFSNSRSEMNVSTLELGDSALYLCASSLGPQEDDLTYEQYFGPGTRLTVT.

This chain uses TRBV5-1 with TRBJ1-4; D may be TRBD1 (5 bases). The CDR3 covers 14 residues. From germline, CDR1 is SGHRS and CDR2 YFSETQ. Trimming took off 0 bases at V and 4 bases at J, with 7 bases between the two ends. CDR3 sequence reads: CASSLGTLNEKLFF. CDR3 coding DNA: TGCGCCAGCAGCTTGGGGACACTTAATGAAAAACTGTTTTTT.

The chain combines TRBV19 with TRBJ2-7, with D possibly matching TRBD2 (6 bases). This CDR3 spans 16 amino acids. Trimming took off 4 bases at V and 3 bases at J, with 19 bases between the two ends. Germline V CDR1 and CDR2: LNHDA, SQIVND (reference sequence). This chain's CDR3 is CASSTRPTGEHYEQYF. The CDR3 DNA reads TGTGCCAGTAGTACCCGGCCTACGGGGGAACACTACGAGCAGTACTTC.

This rearrangement joins TRBV9 to TRBJ1-4; TRBD1 agrees at 7 bases. The CDR3 sequence is 14 residues long. V shed 3 bases, J shed 7 bases, and the junction held 6 bases outside the gene matches. Germline loops: CDR1 SGDLS, CDR2 YYNGEE. The CDR3 here is CASSGTGWGEKLFF. The CDR3 DNA is TGTGCCAGCAGCGGGACAGGCTGGGGTGAAAAACTGTTTTTT.

The genes are TRBV5-1 and TRBJ2-3, with D tentatively TRBD2 (5 bases). V was cut by 4 bases and J by 2 bases, with 11 bases left in between. This CDR3 region has 14 residues. Germline lookup yields CDR1 SGHRS and CDR2 YFSETQ. Here the CDR3 DNA reads TGCGCCAGCAGCGTACTAGGGATCACAGATACGCAGTATTTT. It translates to CASSVLGITDTQYF.

V is TRBV5-1 and J is TRBJ2-1, with 13 bases fitting TRBD2. J gave up 2 bases and V 4 bases, and 9 bases lay outside the gene matches. Germline V gives CDR1 SGHRS, CDR2 YFSETQ. The CDR3 consists of 18 residues. CDR3 in DNA: TGCGCCAGCAGCGCCGGACTAGCGGGAGAGTCCCCCTACAATGAGCAGTTCTTC. It translates to CASSAGLAGESPYNEQFF.

The chain is built from TRBV30 and TRBJ1-5, with D unclear. The CDR3 runs to 15 residues. Trimming removed 2 bases at V and 7 bases at J, with 18 bases between. Germline V lookup: CDR1 GTSNPN, CDR2 SVGIG (reference sequence). The CDR3 region has the DNA TGTGCCTGGAGTAACACCGTGGTGCGGTGGCAGCCCCAGCATTTT. As protein: CAWSNTVVRWQPQHF.